The 15 T cell receptor beta chains given below trace back to one sample, sequenced in a study of blood T cell repertoires in COVID-19. The table came from immunoSEQ multiplex PCR; TCRdb's copy has only in-frame clones and leaves some out. The sample lists approximately 400,000 clones; around 90% were seen once. The sequencing input was PBMCs or T cells enriched from blood (not recorded which). The receptor set was obtained from a woman aged 18-30 years who had recovered from COVID-19.

This chain connects TRBV9 to TRBJ2-5; D possibly corresponds to TRBD1 (5 bases). The CDR3 sequence is 15 residues long. Germline CDR1 and CDR2: SGDLS and YYNGEE. Trimming took off 0 bases at V and 1 base at J, with 10 bases between the two ends. CDR3 in amino acids: CASSVAAGFQETQYF. DNA of the CDR3: TGTGCCAGCAGCGTAGCTGCAGGGTTCCAAGAGACCCAGTACTTC.

In nucleotides, the CDR3 is TGTGCCAGCAGTTTATGGACTAGCACAGATACGCAGTATTTT. It translates to CASSLWTSTDTQYF. The chain carries TRBV28 and TRBJ2-3; D gene uncertain. Germline values: CDR1 MDHEN, CDR2 SYDVKM. V lost 0 bases, J lost 0 bases, and 4 bases lay in between. CDR3 length: 14 amino acids.

This rearrangement joins TRBV7-2 to TRBJ2-6; D ambiguous. V lost 5 bases to trimming and J lost 1 base, with 12 bases between them. CDR1 and CDR2 (germline): SGHTA, FQGNSA. The CDR3 runs to 16 residues. The CDR3 DNA follows: TGTGCCAGCAGCCCGTCGTTCCTGTCTGGGGCCAACGTCCTGACTTTC. Translation: CASSPSFLSGANVLTF.

This chain links TRBV6-5 with TRBJ1-3; TRBD1 is a possible D gene (5 bases). Per germline, CDR1 MNHEY and CDR2 SVGAGI. The CDR3 runs to 15 residues. Trimming took 2 bases from V and 2 from J, leaving 10 bases between them. The CDR3 is CASSYMAGPGNTIYF. For the CDR3, the DNA is TGTGCCAGCAGTTACATGGCAGGGCCTGGAAACACCATATATTTT.

The rearrangement uses TRBV18 and TRBJ1-1; 7 bases map to TRBD1. Germline V lookup: CDR1 KGHSH, CDR2 LQKENI. After removal of 1 base from V and 4 bases from J, the junction contained 9 bases not matched to a gene. The CDR3 consists of 16 residues. The CDR3 coding sequence is TGTGCCAGCTCACCACGGAGAGACAGGGTGGTCACTGAAGCTTTCTTT. Protein: CASSPRRDRVVTEAFF.

The rearrangement joins TRBV5-6 to TRBJ1-1, with D possibly being TRBD1 (6 bases). The CDR3 sequence is 14 residues long. V was trimmed by 0 bases and J by 5 bases, leaving 11 bases between them. Germline V gene sequence: CDR1 SGHDT, CDR2 YYEEEE. The CDR3 spells CASSLDPQGTEAFF. The CDR3 DNA is TGTGCCAGCAGCTTGGACCCACAGGGAACTGAAGCTTTCTTT.

With regard to this clone: The same CDR3 can be traced to other DNA sequences in this sample. V and J are TRBV7-9 and TRBJ1-4; D remains ambiguous. Trimming removed 3 bases from V and 3 bases from J, with 8 bases in between. CDR3 length: 14 residues. Looked up from germline, CDR1 is SEHNR and CDR2 is FQNEAQ (reference sequence). CDR3 amino acids: CASSLAGSNEKLFF. The CDR3 coding sequence is TGTGCCAGCAGCTTGGCGGGCTCTAATGAAAAACTGTTTTTT.

The chain is built from TRBV2 and TRBJ1-1, with 7 bases fitting TRBD1. V shed 6 bases and J 8 bases; nucleotides not matched to a gene: 12. Per the germline V gene, CDR1 is SNHLY and CDR2 is FYNNEI. The length of the CDR3 is 14 residues. CDR3 loop: CASSDFRQGGEAFF. The DNA of the CDR3 is TGTGCCAGCAGCGACTTTAGACAGGGCGGAGAAGCTTTCTTT.

The chain links TRBV7-9 to TRBJ2-7, with D possibly being TRBD2 (7 bases). Germline CDR1 reads SEHNR; CDR2 reads FQNEAQ (reference sequence). The CDR3 loop spans 15 amino acids. The V gene lost 4 bases and the J gene lost 3 bases, with 16 bases spanning the gap. The CDR3 DNA follows: TGTGCCAGCAGCTCCACATCAGCGGGACACTACGAGCAGTACTTC. Encoded protein: CASSSTSAGHYEQYF.

The rearrangement uses TRBV27 and TRBJ1-1; D unresolved. V was pared by 7 bases and J by 8 bases, with 17 bases between. The CDR3 covers 13 residues. CDR1 is MNHEY, CDR2 SMNVEV, per germline (reference sequence). The CDR3 is CASTSGTFYEAFF. The CDR3 DNA sequence: TGTGCCAGCACCTCGGGAACGTTCTACGAAGCTTTCTTT.

The chain combines TRBV29-1 with TRBJ1-2; possible D gene TRBD1, 6 bases. Trimming stripped 6 bases from V and 4 bases from J, with 12 bases between. This CDR3 has 12 amino acids. The germline V gene has CDR1 SQVTM and CDR2 ANQGSEA. Here the CDR3 reads CSVADSTYGYTF. The CDR3 coding sequence is TGCAGCGTCGCGGACAGCACCTATGGCTACACCTTC. Together with reference TRBV29-1 and TRBJ1-2, the CDR3 gives the full variable domain: SAVISQKPSRDICQRGTSLTIQCQVDSQVTMMFWYRQQPGQSLTLIATANQGSEATYESGFVIDKFPISRPNLTFSTLTVSNMSPEDSSIYLCSVADSTYGYTFGSGTRLTVV.

The sample holds one count of this clone. The chain is built from TRBV28 and TRBJ1-2, with D possibly being TRBD1 (5 bases). The CDR3 contains 14 residues. V lost 8 bases and J lost 3, with 16 bases in between. Germline-derived CDR1 and CDR2 are MDHEN and SYDVKM. CDR3 DNA sequence: TGTGCCAGCGCCCTTGACAGAGTATACTATGGCTACACCTTC. Translated, it gives CASALDRVYYGYTF.

The chain combines TRBV9 with TRBJ2-5; 7 bases fit TRBD1. Germline-derived CDR1 and CDR2 are SGDLS and YYNGEE. The junction had 4 bases not matched to a gene; V was cut back by 0 bases and J by 5 bases. The CDR3 consists of 14 residues. The CDR3 loop is CASSVDRGGETQYF. CDR3 nucleotide sequence: TGTGCCAGCAGCGTAGACAGGGGTGGCGAGACCCAGTACTTC.

The chain couples TRBV6-4 to TRBJ2-1, with 9 positions matching TRBD2. Per germline, CDR1 MRHNA and CDR2 SNTAGT. The CDR3 spans 15 residues. Trimming took 3 bases from V and 5 from J; bases not matched to a gene: 5. The CDR3 coding sequence is TGTGCCAGCAGTGAAGCTAGCGGGATCGACAATGAGCAGTTCTTC. It yields the protein CASSEASGIDNEQFF.

The chain uses TRBV6-6 and TRBJ1-5, with a possible D match to TRBD1 (5 bases). Germline V gene data show CDR1 as MNHNY and CDR2 as SVGAGI (reference sequence). CDR3 length: 16 amino acids. Trimming removed 6 bases at V and 6 bases at J, with 21 bases between. CDR3 sequence: CASRQENLREGQPQHF. In DNA, the CDR3 is TGTGCCAGCAGACAAGAGAATCTCAGGGAGGGTCAGCCCCAGCATTTT.